This T cell receptor (beta chain) was captured in a study of blood T cell repertoires in COVID-19. Background on the study: Samples came from the United States, Italy and Spain, spanning acute and convalescent COVID-19. T cells, B-cell-depleted T cells, or PBMCs provided the cDNA or gDNA that served as material.

In the source study's methods: Scientists estimated how many nucleated cells there were by amplifying reference gene primers. Here immunoSEQ multiplex PCR was the method, and the copy in TCRdb shows in-frame clones only, minus some. V and J calls and clone size are as listed in that table; D and trimming were resolved from the DNA. The data contain about 90,000 clones, about 80% of them singletons. Germline CDR1 is SGDLS and CDR2 is YYNGEE. This CDR3 is 16 amino acids long. V shed 4 bases, J shed 2 bases, and the junction held 8 bases outside the gene matches. The chain links TRBV9 to TRBJ2-3, with 9 bases matching TRBD2. The receptor comes from a woman aged 70 to 79 with acute or convalescent COVID-19. Source material: peripheral blood. The chain's CDR3 is CASSTRLADLTDTQYF. DNA of the CDR3: TGTGCCAGCAGCACCCGACTAGCGGACCTCACAGATACGCAGTATTTT.